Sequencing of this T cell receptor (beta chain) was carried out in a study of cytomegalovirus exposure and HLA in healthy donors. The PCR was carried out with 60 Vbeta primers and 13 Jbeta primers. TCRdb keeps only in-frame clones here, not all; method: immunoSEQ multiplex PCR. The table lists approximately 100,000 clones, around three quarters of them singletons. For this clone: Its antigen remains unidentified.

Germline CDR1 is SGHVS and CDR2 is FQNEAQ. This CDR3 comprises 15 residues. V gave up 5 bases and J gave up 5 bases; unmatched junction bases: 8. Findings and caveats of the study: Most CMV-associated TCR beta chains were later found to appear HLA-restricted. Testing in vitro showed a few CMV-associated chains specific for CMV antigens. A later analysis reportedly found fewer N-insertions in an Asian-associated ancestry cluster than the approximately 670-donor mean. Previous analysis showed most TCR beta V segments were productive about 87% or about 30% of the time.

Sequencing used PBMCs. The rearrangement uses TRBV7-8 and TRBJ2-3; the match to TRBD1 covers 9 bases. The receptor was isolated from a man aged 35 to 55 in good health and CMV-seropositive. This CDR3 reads CASSRWDRAEDTQYF. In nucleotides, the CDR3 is TGTGCCAGCAGCCGTTGGGACAGGGCCGAAGATACGCAGTATTTT.